The 6 T cell receptor beta chains in this list originate from one sample, sequenced in a study of T cell responses to AZD1222 COVID-19 vaccine. Only in-frame clones appear in the TCRdb table, and some are missing; sequencing was by immunoSEQ multiplex PCR. The sample carries around 140,000 clones, 89% recorded once. The source was peripheral blood, collected on day 0 of AZD1222 vaccination. These receptors came from an adult in good health.

The CDR3: CASSLTGGPWEQFF. CDR3 in DNA: TGTGCCAGCAGTTTAACGGGGGGGCCATGGGAGCAGTTCTTC. The V gene is TRBV28, the J gene TRBJ2-1; 8 positions agree with TRBD2. CDR3 length: 14 amino acids. Trimming took 2 bases from V and 10 from J; bases not matched to a gene: 7. In germline, CDR1 is MDHEN, CDR2 SYDVKM.

The chain uses TRBV2 and TRBJ2-3; tentative D call: TRBD2 (5 bases). V was trimmed by 8 bases and J by 7 bases, leaving 16 bases between them. The CDR3 totals 13 residues. Germline V CDR1 and CDR2: SNHLY, FYNNEI. The CDR3 bases are TGTGCCAGCCGTCACGGGGTATTGAATACGCAGTATTTT. It encodes CASRHGVLNTQYF.

The chain couples TRBV12-3 or TRBV12-4 to TRBJ1-1, with D possibly TRBD1 on 6 matching bases. This CDR3 is built from 13 residues. The V and J ends lost 6 bases and 10 bases respectively, with 18 bases between them. CDR3 coding DNA: TGTGCCAGCAGATCGGGGACATTCGTTGGAGCTTTCTTT. This translates into CASRSGTFVGAFF.

The chain has TRBV11-2 and TRBJ1-1; TRBD1 is a possible D gene (5 bases). Between the trimmed V and J ends, which lost 0 bases and 4 bases, there was a span of 12 bases. Germline CDR1 and CDR2: SGHAT and FQNNGV. The CDR3 covers 15 residues. The CDR3 DNA reads TGTGCCAGCAGCTTAGATCTCATAAGGGGCACTGAAGCTTTCTTT. Translated: CASSLDLIRGTEAFF.

V and J are TRBV12-5 and TRBJ2-3; D gene uncertain. With 2 bases removed from V and 6 bases from J, the gap between germline ends came to 9 bases. Germline assignment: CDR1 LGHNT and CDR2 FRNRAP. The CDR3 totals 13 residues. The CDR3 DNA is TGTGCTAGTGGTTTGAGGACCGCGGATACGCAGTATTTT. The encoded protein is CASGLRTADTQYF.

The chain uses TRBV5-1 and TRBJ1-2; no clear D gene. The CDR3 consists of 14 residues. Trimming removed 0 bases at V and 4 bases at J, with 10 bases between. Germline CDR1 and CDR2: SGHRS and YFSETQ. The DNA for the CDR3 is TGCGCCAGCAGCTTGGATCTGGGTTCCTATGGCTACACCTTC. It translates to CASSLDLGSYGYTF.